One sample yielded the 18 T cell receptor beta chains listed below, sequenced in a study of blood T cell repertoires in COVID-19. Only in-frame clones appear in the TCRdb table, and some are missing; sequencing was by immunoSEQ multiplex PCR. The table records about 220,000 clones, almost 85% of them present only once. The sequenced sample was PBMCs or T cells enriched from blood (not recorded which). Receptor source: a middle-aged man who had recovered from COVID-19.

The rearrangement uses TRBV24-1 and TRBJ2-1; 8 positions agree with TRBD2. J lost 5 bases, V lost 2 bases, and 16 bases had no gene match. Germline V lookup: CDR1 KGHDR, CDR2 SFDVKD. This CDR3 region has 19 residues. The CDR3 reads CATSDSGCLTCGGNNEQFF. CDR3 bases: TGTGCCACCAGTGATTCCGGCTGCCTGACTTGCGGGGGGAACAATGAGCAGTTCTTC.

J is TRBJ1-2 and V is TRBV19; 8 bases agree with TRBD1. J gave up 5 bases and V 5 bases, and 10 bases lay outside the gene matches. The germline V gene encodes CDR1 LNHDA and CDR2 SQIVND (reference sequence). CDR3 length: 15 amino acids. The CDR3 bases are TGTGCCAGTAGTTTCGCAGGGGGCGATTCATATGGCTACACCTTC. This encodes CASSFAGGDSYGYTF.

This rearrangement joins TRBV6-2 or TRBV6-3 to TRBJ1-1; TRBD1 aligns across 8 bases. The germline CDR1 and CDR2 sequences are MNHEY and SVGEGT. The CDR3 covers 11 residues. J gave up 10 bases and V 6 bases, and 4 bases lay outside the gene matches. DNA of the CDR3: TGTGCCAGCAGCGACAGGGGAATAGCTTTCTTT. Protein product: CASSDRGIAFF.

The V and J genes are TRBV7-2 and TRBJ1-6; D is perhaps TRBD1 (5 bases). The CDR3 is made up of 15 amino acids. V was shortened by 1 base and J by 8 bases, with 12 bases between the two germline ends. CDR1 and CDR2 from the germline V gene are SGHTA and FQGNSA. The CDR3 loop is CASSLDGRVDSPLHF. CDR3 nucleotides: TGTGCCAGCAGCTTAGATGGCAGGGTGGATTCACCCCTCCACTTT.

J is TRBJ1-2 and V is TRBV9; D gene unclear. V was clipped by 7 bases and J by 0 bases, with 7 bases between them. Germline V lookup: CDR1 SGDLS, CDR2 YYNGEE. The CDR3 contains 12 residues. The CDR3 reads CASAETNYGYTF. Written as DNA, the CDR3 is TGTGCCAGCGCGGAGACTAACTATGGCTACACCTTC.

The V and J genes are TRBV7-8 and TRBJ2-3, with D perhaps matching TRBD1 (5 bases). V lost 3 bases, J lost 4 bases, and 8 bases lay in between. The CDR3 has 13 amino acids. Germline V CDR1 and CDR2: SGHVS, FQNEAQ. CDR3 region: CASSFDRSDTQYF. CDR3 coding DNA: TGTGCCAGCAGCTTCGACAGATCAGATACGCAGTATTTT.

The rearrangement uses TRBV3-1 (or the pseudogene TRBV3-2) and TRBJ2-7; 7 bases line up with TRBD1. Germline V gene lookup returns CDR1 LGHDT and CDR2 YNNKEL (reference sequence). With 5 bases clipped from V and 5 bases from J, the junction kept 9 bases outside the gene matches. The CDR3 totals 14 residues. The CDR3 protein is CASSNVGQDNEQYF. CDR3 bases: TGTGCCAGCAGCAACGTAGGACAGGACAACGAGCAGTACTTC.

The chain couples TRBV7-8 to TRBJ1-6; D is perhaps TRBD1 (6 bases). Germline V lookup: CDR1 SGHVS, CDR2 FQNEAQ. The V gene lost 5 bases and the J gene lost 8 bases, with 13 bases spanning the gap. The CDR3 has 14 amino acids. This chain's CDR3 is CASSPQGGDSPLHF. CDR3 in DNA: TGTGCCAGCAGCCCACAGGGTGGGGATTCACCCCTCCACTTT. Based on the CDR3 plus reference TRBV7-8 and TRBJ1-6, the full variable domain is GAGVSQSPRYKVAKRGQDVALRCDPISGHVSLFWYQQALGQGPEFLTYFQNEAQLDKSGLPSDRFFAERPEGSVSTLKIQRTQQEDSAVYLCASSPQGGDSPLHFGNGTRLTVT.

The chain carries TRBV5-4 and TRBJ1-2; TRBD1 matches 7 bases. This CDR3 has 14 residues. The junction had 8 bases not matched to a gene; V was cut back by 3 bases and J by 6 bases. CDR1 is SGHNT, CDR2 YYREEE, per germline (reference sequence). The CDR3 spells CASSSDDRADGYTF. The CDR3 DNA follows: TGTGCCAGCAGCTCCGACGACAGGGCCGATGGCTACACCTTC.

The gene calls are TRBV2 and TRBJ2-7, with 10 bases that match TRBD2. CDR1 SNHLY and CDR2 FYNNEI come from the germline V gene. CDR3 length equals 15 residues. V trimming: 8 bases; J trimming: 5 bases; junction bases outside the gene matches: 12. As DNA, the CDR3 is TGTGCCAGCGCCCCAGGGCCTAGCGGGAGCCACGAGCAGTACTTC. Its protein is CASAPGPSGSHEQYF.

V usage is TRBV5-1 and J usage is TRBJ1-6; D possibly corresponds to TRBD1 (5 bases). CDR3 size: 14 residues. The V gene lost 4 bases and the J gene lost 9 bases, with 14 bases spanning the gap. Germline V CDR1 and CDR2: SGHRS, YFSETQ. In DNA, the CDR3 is TGCGCCAGCAGCGCGGACATATCAACTTCACCCCTCCACTTT. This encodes CASSADISTSPLHF.

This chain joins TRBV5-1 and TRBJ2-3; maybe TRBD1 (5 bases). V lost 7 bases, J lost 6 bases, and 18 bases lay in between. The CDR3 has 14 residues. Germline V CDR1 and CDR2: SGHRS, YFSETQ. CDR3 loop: CASRLDSPGDTQYF. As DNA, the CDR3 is TGCGCCAGCCGCCTAGACAGTCCCGGGGATACGCAGTATTTT.

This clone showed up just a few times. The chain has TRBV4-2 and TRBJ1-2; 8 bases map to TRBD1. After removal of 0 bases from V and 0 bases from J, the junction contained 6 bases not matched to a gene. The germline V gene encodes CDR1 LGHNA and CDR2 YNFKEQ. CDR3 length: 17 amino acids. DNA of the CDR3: TGTGCCAGCAGCCAAGATCAGGCAGGGGGCTCTAACTATGGCTACACCTTC. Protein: CASSQDQAGGSNYGYTF.

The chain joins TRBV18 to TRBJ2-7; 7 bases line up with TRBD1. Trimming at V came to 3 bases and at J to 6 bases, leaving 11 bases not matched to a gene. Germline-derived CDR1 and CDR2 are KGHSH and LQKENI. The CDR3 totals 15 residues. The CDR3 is CASSPPEGARSEQYF. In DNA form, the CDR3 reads TGTGCCAGCTCACCCCCTGAGGGGGCGCGTTCCGAGCAGTACTTC.

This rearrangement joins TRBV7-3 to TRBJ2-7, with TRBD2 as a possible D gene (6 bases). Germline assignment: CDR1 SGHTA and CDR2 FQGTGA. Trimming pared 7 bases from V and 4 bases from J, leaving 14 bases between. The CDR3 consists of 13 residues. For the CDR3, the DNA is TGTGCCAGCATCCTAAGGGACTTATACGAGCAGTACTTC. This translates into CASILRDLYEQYF.

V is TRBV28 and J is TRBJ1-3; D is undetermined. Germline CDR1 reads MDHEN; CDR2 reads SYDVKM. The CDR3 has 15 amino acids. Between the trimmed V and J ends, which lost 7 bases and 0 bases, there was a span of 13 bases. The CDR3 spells CASTTPAFSGNTIYF. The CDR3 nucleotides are TGTGCCAGCACAACACCCGCCTTCTCTGGAAACACCATATATTTT.

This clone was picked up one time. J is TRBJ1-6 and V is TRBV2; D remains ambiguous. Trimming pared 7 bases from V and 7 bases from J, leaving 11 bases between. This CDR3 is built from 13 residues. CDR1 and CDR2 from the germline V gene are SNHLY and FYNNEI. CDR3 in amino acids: CASTLRRNSPLHF. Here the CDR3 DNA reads TGTGCCAGCACCTTACGGAGAAATTCACCCCTCCACTTT.

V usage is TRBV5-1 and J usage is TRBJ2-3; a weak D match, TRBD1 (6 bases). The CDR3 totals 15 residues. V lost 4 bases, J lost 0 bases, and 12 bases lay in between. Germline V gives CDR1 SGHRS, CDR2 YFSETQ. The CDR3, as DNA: TGCGCCAGCAGCCCGGACAGATCTAGCACAGATACGCAGTATTTT. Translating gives CASSPDRSSTDTQYF.